The sequence of this TCR beta chain was determined in a study of blood T cell repertoires in COVID-19. About the research overall: Acute and convalescent COVID-19 specimens originated in the United States, Italy and Spain. The analysed material was cDNA or gDNA that came from T cells, B-cell-depleted T cells, or PBMCs.

This clone showed up just a few times. In the original analysis: Estimation of nucleated cell counts was performed using reference gene primer amplification. The repertoire was sequenced with immunoSEQ multiplex PCR; TCRdb's copy has only in-frame clones and lacks some. The DNA gave D and trimming, while V, J and clone size come from that table. In the table there are tens of thousands of clones, 80% of which are singletons. This receptor was identified in a woman in her 70s with acute or convalescent COVID-19. The sequenced sample was peripheral blood.

CDR3 bases: TGTGCCAGCAGTGTAGCGGGAGGCTACGAGCAGTACTTC. As protein: CASSVAGGYEQYF. The chain combines TRBV27 with TRBJ2-7; 10 positions agree with TRBD2. The junction had 1 base not matched to a gene; V was cut back by 5 bases and J by 3 bases. The CDR3 is 13 amino acids. From germline, CDR1 is MNHEY and CDR2 SMNVEV (reference sequence).